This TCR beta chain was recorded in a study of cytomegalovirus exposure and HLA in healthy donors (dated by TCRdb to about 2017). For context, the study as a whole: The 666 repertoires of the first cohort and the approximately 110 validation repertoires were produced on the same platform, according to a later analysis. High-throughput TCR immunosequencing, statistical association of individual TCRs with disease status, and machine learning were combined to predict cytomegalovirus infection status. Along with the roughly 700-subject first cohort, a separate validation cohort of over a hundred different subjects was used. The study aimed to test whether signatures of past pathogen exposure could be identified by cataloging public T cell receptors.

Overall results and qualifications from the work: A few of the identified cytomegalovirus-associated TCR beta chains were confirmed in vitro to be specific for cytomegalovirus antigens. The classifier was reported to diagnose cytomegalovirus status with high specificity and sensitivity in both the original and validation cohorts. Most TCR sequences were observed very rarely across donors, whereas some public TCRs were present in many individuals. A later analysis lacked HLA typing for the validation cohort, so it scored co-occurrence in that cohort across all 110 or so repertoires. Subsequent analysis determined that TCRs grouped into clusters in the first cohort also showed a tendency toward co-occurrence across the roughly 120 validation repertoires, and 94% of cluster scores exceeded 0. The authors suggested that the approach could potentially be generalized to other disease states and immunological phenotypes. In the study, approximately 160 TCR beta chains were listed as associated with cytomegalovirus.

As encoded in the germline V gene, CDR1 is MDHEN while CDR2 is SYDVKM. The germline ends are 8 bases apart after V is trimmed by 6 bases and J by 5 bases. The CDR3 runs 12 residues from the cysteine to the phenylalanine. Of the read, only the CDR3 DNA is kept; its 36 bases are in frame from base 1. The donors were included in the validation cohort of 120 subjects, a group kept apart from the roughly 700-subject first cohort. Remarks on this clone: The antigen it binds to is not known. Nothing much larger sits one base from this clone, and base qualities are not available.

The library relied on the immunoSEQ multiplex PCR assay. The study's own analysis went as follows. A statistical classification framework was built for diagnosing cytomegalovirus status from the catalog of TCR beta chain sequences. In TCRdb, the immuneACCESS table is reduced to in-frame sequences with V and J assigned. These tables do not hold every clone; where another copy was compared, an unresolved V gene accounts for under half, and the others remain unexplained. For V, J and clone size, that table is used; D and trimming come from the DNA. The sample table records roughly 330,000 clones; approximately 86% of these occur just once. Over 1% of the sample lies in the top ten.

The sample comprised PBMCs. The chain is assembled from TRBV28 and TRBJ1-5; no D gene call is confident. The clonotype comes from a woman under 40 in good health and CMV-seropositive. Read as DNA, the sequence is TGTGCCAGCAGGCAAAGAGATCAGCCCCAGCATTTT. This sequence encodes CASRQRDQPQHF.